A single sample gave rise to the 22 T cell receptor beta chains below, sequenced in a study of Graves' ophthalmopathy and Graves' hyperthyroidism (dated 2018 in TCRdb). The listed sequencing device is Illumina HiSeq 2000. For repertoire sequencing, the TCR beta CDR3 regions were amplified from RNA transcripts. A first-round RT-PCR used HTBI primers with the Qiagen OneStep RT-PCR kit, followed by a second-round multiplex PCR, size selection and purification. Using fastp at Q25 and MiXCR, TCRdb reprocessed the public reads and kept productive beta chains. Every entry covers one CDR3 protein and lists the most common genes and DNA from its rows. For this sample the table gives 350,000 or so distinct CDR3 sequences, of which about a sixth were detected only once. The top ten constitute 12% of the sample. The specimen sequenced was peripheral blood. These receptors originate from an adult man with Graves' ophthalmopathy.

This clonotype showed up many times. The V call is TRBV29-1, the J call TRBJ1-2; D gene ambiguous. Deletions cut 5 bases from V and 8 bases from J, with 18 bases between. CDR1 is SQVTM and CDR2 is ANQGSEA in the germline V gene. The CDR3 is 13 amino acids. The CDR3 here is CSVYEGPVGGYTF. CDR3 DNA sequence: TGCAGCGTTTACGAAGGACCGGTCGGAGGCTACACCTTC.

This clonotype was observed many times. The chain combines TRBV7-8 with TRBJ2-2; D might be TRBD2 (7 bases). Germline V gene data show CDR1 as SGHVS and CDR2 as FQNEAQ. CDR3 size: 17 residues. V was shortened by 1 base and J by 4 bases, with 16 bases between the two germline ends. CDR3 nucleotide sequence: TGTGCCAGCAGCTTAGGGCGAGCGGGACACTTCACCGGGGAGCTGTTTTTT. Protein: CASSLGRAGHFTGELFF.

Many counts were recorded for this clonotype. The V call is TRBV6-1, the J call TRBJ2-7; no clear D gene. Germline values: CDR1 MNHNS, CDR2 SASEGT. There are 13 residues in the CDR3. V lost 2 bases, J lost 6 bases, and 11 bases lay in between. The CDR3 region is CASSEIGSFEQYF. The CDR3 coding sequence is TGTGCCAGCAGTGAAATCGGTAGCTTCGAGCAGTACTTC.

This clonotype occurred many times. The V call is TRBV20-1, the J call TRBJ2-5, with 11 bases matching TRBD2. The CDR3 is made up of 15 amino acids. Unmatched junction bases numbered 12, after V lost 6 bases and J lost 6 bases. Per the germline V gene, CDR1 is DFQATT and CDR2 is SNEGSKA (reference sequence). The CDR3 DNA reads as TGCAGTGCCGACGGGGGGACTAGCGGCAGGAAGACCCAGTACTTC. Translation gives CSADGGTSGRKTQYF.

At least ten counts were recorded for this clonotype. V and J are TRBV5-1 and TRBJ2-5; 13 positions agree with TRBD2. Germline V gene lookup returns CDR1 SGHRS and CDR2 YFSETQ. The V gene end was trimmed by 4 bases and the J gene end by 9 bases; junction bases not matched to a gene: 9. The CDR3 runs 15 residues. The CDR3 spells CASSITTSGGQAQYF. The CDR3, as DNA: TGCGCCAGCAGCATAACGACTAGCGGGGGGCAGGCCCAGTACTTC.

This clonotype was found many times. The chain links TRBV2 to TRBJ2-2, with 8 nucleotides matching TRBD1. The germline V gene has CDR1 SNHLY and CDR2 FYNNEI. The CDR3 runs 15 residues. V lost 2 bases to trimming and J lost 5 bases; unmatched junction nucleotides: 4. CDR3 amino acids: CASSEQRQGTGELFF. CDR3 nucleotides: TGTGCCAGCAGTGAACAACGACAGGGGACCGGGGAGCTGTTTTTT.

Many counts were recorded for this clonotype. The chain combines TRBV30 with TRBJ1-1, with a possible D match to TRBD1 (6 bases). Trimming took 7 bases from V and 4 from J, leaving 19 bases between them. The CDR3 is 14 amino acids. Germline V gene data show CDR1 as GTSNPN and CDR2 as SVGIG (reference sequence). The CDR3 loop reads CALIRDTGATEAFF. CDR3 in DNA: TGTGCCTTAATCCGGGACACGGGAGCCACTGAAGCTTTCTTT. Full variable domain (outside the CDR3, taken from reference TRBV30 and TRBJ1-1): SQTIHQWPATLVQPVGSPLSLECTVEGTSNPNLYWYRQAAGRGLQLLFYSVGIGQISSEVPQNLSASRPQDRQFILSSKKLLLSDSGFYLCALIRDTGATEAFFGQGTRLTVV.

This clonotype appeared many times. V gene TRBV6-1 combines with J gene TRBJ1-2; 9 bases align to TRBD1. V lost 4 bases and J lost 4; bases outside the gene matches: 7. The CDR3 runs 15 residues. Germline loops: CDR1 MNHNS, CDR2 SASEGT. DNA for the CDR3: TGTGCCAGCAGTGCTACAGGGGGCTCGGTCTATGGCTACACCTTC. Protein: CASSATGGSVYGYTF.

At least ten counts were recorded for this clonotype. V and J are TRBV5-1 and TRBJ2-5; 9 bases are a match to TRBD2. The CDR3 contains 14 residues. V lost 5 bases to trimming and J lost 1 base; unmatched junction nucleotides: 3. The germline CDR1 and CDR2 sequences are SGHRS and YFSETQ. Here the CDR3 reads CASSSTSGQETQYF. CDR3 bases: TGCGCCAGCAGTTCGACTAGCGGCCAAGAGACCCAGTACTTC.

This clonotype showed up many times. The chain carries TRBV29-1 and TRBJ1-1, with D possibly being TRBD1 (5 bases). Germline CDR1 SQVTM, CDR2 ANQGSEA. V lost 7 bases and J 7 bases, leaving 16 bases between the germline ends. CDR3 length: 12 residues. CDR3 DNA sequence: TGCAGCGCCGGGGGGGAATCCGGTGAAGCTTTCTTT. Protein: CSAGGESGEAFF.

This clonotype was recorded many times. The chain combines TRBV12-3 or TRBV12-4 with TRBJ1-6, with D perhaps TRBD1 (5 bases). The length of the CDR3 is 14 residues. V shed 3 bases and J shed 5 bases, with 8 bases lying between them. CDR3 nucleotides: TGTGCCAGCAGTTTGACAGCTGATAATTCACCCCTCCACTTT. Encoded protein: CASSLTADNSPLHF.

In this sample, this clonotype turned up many times. The chain combines TRBV6-2 or TRBV6-3 with TRBJ2-2; TRBD1 agrees at 7 bases. The germline V gene encodes CDR1 MNHEY and CDR2 SVGEGT. The CDR3 loop spans 15 amino acids. Germline trimming cut 4 bases from V and 5 bases from J; bases unmatched to any gene: 7. The CDR3 nucleotides read TGTGCCAGCAGTTTGACAGGGTCCCTTACCGGGGAGCTGTTTTTT. Translation gives CASSLTGSLTGELFF.

Ten or more counts support this clonotype. The rearrangement links TRBV6-5 to TRBJ1-1, with D unresolved. Germline CDR1 reads MNHEY; CDR2 reads SVGAGI. This CDR3 region has 11 residues. Trimming cost V 7 bases and J 8 bases, with 11 bases left between them. This chain's CDR3 is CASKFSQEAFF. The CDR3 coding sequence is TGTGCCAGCAAGTTCTCTCAAGAAGCTTTCTTT.

This clonotype appeared a single time. The CDR3 coding sequence is TGTGCCAGCAGCGCGCCGGGACAGGTCCAAGAGACCCAGTACTTC. Amino acids: CASSAPGQVQETQYF. The rearrangement links TRBV7-8 to TRBJ2-5; 8 bases are shared with TRBD1. The V and J ends lost 5 bases and 1 base, in that order; junction bases with no gene match: 6. Germline lookup yields CDR1 SGHVS and CDR2 FQNEAQ. This CDR3 is 15 amino acids long.

This clonotype was counted many times. The chain couples TRBV10-3 to TRBJ2-5; D uncertain. Germline V gene lookup returns CDR1 ENHRY and CDR2 SYGVKD. The CDR3 extends over 12 amino acids. The V and J ends lost 4 bases and 4 bases respectively, with 7 bases between them. The CDR3 is CAISAGRETQYF. CDR3 DNA: TGTGCCATCAGTGCGGGCAGAGAGACCCAGTACTTC.

This clonotype was picked up many times. The genes are TRBV10-3 and TRBJ1-1; 12 bases align to TRBD1. CDR1 is ENHRY, CDR2 SYGVKD, per germline. The CDR3 loop spans 16 amino acids. The J segment lost 5 bases and the V segment lost 2 bases, leaving 6 bases of the junction unmatched. The CDR3, as DNA: TGTGCCATCAGTGAGGGGACAGGGGGCGCCAGGACTGAAGCTTTCTTT. Protein sequence: CAISEGTGGARTEAFF.

In its sample, this clonotype was seen many times. The CDR3 sequence is CATSWVGTLVREQYF. For the CDR3, the DNA is TGTGCCACCAGTTGGGTTGGGACACTTGTACGCGAGCAGTACTTC. The V call is TRBV24-1, the J call TRBJ2-7; D might be TRBD1 (6 bases). The V gene's germline CDR1 is KGHDR and CDR2 SFDVKD. The CDR3 spans 15 residues. Trimming cost V 6 bases and J 6 bases, with 20 bases left between them.

This clonotype has ten or more counts. The chain recombines TRBV10-3 with TRBJ1-3, with TRBD1 as a possible D gene (6 bases). The germline gives CDR1 ENHRY, CDR2 SYGVKD. V was clipped by 6 bases and J by 0 bases, with 12 bases between them. CDR3 length equals 15 residues. The CDR3 coding sequence is TGTGCCATCAGAAGGACAGCCACCTCTGGAAACACCATATATTTT. This sequence encodes CAIRRTATSGNTIYF.

This rearrangement joins TRBV10-3 to TRBJ2-7, with D perhaps matching TRBD1 (6 bases). V lost 2 bases and J 3 bases, leaving 8 bases between the germline ends. From germline, CDR1 is ENHRY and CDR2 SYGVKD. This CDR3 is built from 13 residues. The CDR3 spells CAISEGQIYEQYF. The CDR3 region has the DNA TGTGCCATCAGTGAGGGACAGATCTACGAGCAGTACTTC.

In its sample, this clonotype was seen a few times. The chain employs TRBV27 and TRBJ1-2; the D is unclear. Trimming took off 6 bases at V and 0 bases at J, with 8 bases between the two ends. The CDR3 is 13 residues long. The germline V gene has CDR1 MNHEY and CDR2 SMNVEV (reference sequence). This chain's CDR3 is CASSHGSNYGYTF. DNA of the CDR3: TGTGCCAGCAGCCATGGTTCTAACTATGGCTACACCTTC.

At least ten counts were recorded for this clonotype. The chain combines TRBV10-1 with TRBJ2-7; 7 nucleotides agree with TRBD2. Germline assignment: CDR1 WNHNN and CDR2 SYGVQD (reference sequence). V shed 6 bases, J shed 1 base, and the junction held 9 bases outside the gene matches. CDR3 size: 15 residues. The CDR3 here is CASSAGKRGSYEQYF. CDR3 in DNA: TGCGCCAGCAGCGCGGGGAAGCGGGGTTCCTACGAGCAGTACTTC.

This clonotype was seen repeatedly, ten times or more. V and J are TRBV7-8 and TRBJ1-2, with TRBD1 matching 10 bases. Per the germline V gene, CDR1 is SGHVS and CDR2 is FQNEAQ. V shed 5 bases, J shed 6 bases, and the junction held 9 bases outside the gene matches. The CDR3 extends over 15 amino acids. The CDR3 reads CASSHDRGLSDGYTF. The CDR3 DNA reads as TGTGCCAGCAGCCACGACAGGGGGCTTAGCGATGGCTACACCTTC. Based on the CDR3 plus reference TRBV7-8 and TRBJ1-2, the full variable domain is GAGVSQSPRYKVAKRGQDVALRCDPISGHVSLFWYQQALGQGPEFLTYFQNEAQLDKSGLPSDRFFAERPEGSVSTLKIQRTQQEDSAVYLCASSHDRGLSDGYTFGSGTRLTVV.